This TCR beta chain was profiled in a study of blood T cell repertoires in COVID-19. Losses at the gene ends were 6 bases for V and 7 bases for J; bases not matched to a gene: 7. The CDR3 runs 13 residues. CDR1 and CDR2 from the germline V gene are KGHSH and LQKENI. How the authors handled the data: How many nucleated cells were present was estimated from reference gene primer amplification. The protocol was immunoSEQ multiplex PCR, while the TCRdb copy is restricted to in-frame clones and leaves out a portion. V and J calls and clone size are as listed in that table; D and trimming were resolved from the DNA. The sample shows 65,000 to 80,000 clones, more than 75% of them seen only once.

The TCR comes from a human donor in a cohort sampled during active COVID-19. The V and J genes are TRBV18 and TRBJ2-5; TRBD1 agrees at 8 bases. The sequencing sample was made of peripheral blood. Here the CDR3 reads CASSLGQEMTQYF. For the CDR3, the DNA is TGTGCCAGCTCCCTGGGACAGGAGATGACCCAGTACTTC. The full variable domain, rest sourced from reference TRBV18 and TRBJ2-5, is NAGVMQNPRHLVRRRGQEARLRCSPMKGHSHVYWYRQLPEEGLKFMVYLQKENIIDESGMPKERFSAEFPKEGPSILRIQQVVRGDSAAYFCASSLGQEMTQYFGPGTRLLVL.